These T cell receptor beta chains were read from a single sample in a study of shared clonotypes between healthy human individuals. The assay was immunoSEQ multiplex PCR, and TCRdb's table has in-frame clones only and misses some. Of just over 2,000,000 clones listed, 85% to 95% are singletons. The specimen sequenced was naive CD4+ T cells sorted from blood. These receptors were collected from a young man in good health. CDR3s include the opening cysteine and the closing phenylalanine or tryptophan. Only part of the rows carry a size: once, few, many, or a class if the clone is expanded.

abundance: .; j_gene: TRBJ1-1; v_gene: TRBV4-1; CDR3aa: CASRNQASGGGNTEAFF
abundance: .; j_gene: TRBJ2-3; v_gene: TRBV27; CDR3aa: CASRRRGPPHTQYF
abundance: .; j_gene: TRBJ1-6; v_gene: TRBV9; CDR3aa: CASSVEPRAQNSPLHF
abundance: .; j_gene: TRBJ2-5; v_gene: TRBV18; CDR3aa: CASSPSGSETQYF
abundance: .; j_gene: TRBJ2-5; v_gene: TRBV5-1; CDR3aa: CASSPRLAGGQETQYF
abundance: .; j_gene: TRBJ2-3; v_gene: TRBV29-1; CDR3aa: CSTGGDTQYF
abundance: once; j_gene: TRBJ2-2; v_gene: TRBV5-4; CDR3aa: CASSRAGGQGTGELFF
abundance: .; j_gene: TRBJ1-2; v_gene: TRBV30; CDR3aa: CAWVYAESQGYTF
abundance: .; j_gene: TRBJ2-2; v_gene: TRBV10-1; CDR3aa: CASSERETGELFF
abundance: .; j_gene: TRBJ2-7; v_gene: TRBV5-1; CDR3aa: CASSTRLDYEQYF
abundance: .; j_gene: TRBJ1-4; v_gene: TRBV5-6; CDR3aa: CASSLRGGEKLFF
abundance: .; j_gene: TRBJ2-5; v_gene: TRBV25-1; CDR3aa: CASSKGGAETQYF
abundance: .; j_gene: TRBJ2-1; v_gene: TRBV10-3; CDR3aa: CAISQGLADSYNEQFF
abundance: .; j_gene: TRBJ1-2; v_gene: TRBV11-2; CDR3aa: CASSVASGNYGYTF
abundance: .; j_gene: TRBJ1-4; v_gene: TRBV5-1; CDR3aa: CASSSPEGSGRSNEKLFF
abundance: .; j_gene: TRBJ1-2; v_gene: TRBV5-1; CDR3aa: CASSLDRAGGYTF
abundance: .; j_gene: TRBJ1-6; v_gene: TRBV7-2; CDR3aa: CASSLAVHNSPLHF
abundance: .; j_gene: TRBJ1-4; v_gene: TRBV6-5; CDR3aa: CASSYGQGHFEKLFF
abundance: .; j_gene: TRBJ2-6; v_gene: TRBV30; CDR3aa: CAWSVGSGANVLTF
abundance: .; j_gene: TRBJ2-7; v_gene: TRBV28; CDR3aa: CASSLRDRPYEQYF